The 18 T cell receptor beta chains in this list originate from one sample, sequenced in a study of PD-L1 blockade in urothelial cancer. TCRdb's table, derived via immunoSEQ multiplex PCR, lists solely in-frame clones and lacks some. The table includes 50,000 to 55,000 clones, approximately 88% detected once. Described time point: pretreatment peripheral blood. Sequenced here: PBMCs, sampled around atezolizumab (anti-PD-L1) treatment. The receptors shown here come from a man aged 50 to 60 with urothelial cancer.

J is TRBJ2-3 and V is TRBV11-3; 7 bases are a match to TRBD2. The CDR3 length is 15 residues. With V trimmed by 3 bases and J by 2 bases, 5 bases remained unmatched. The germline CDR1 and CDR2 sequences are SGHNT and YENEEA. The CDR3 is CASSLYGGITDTQYF. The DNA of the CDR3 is TGTGCCAGCAGCTTGTACGGGGGGATCACAGATACGCAGTATTTT.

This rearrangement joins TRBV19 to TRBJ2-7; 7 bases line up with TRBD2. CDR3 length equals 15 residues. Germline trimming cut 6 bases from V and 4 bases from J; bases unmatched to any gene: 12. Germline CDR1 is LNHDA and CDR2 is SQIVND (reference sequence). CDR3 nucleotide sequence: TGTGCCAGTAGATCGGTGGCGGGAGAAGGGTACGAGCAGTACTTC. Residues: CASRSVAGEGYEQYF.

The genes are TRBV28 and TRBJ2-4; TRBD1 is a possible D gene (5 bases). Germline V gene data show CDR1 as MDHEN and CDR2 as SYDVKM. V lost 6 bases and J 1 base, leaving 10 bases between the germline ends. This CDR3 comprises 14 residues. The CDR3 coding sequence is TGTGCCAGCAGCTCTGCAGGGGCCAAAAACATTCAGTACTTC. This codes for CASSSAGAKNIQYF.

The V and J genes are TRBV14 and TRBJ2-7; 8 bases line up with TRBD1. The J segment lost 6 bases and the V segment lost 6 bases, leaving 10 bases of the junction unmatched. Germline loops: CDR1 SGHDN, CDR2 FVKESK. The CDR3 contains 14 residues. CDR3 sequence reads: CASRTTGESSEQYF. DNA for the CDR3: TGTGCCAGCAGGACGACAGGGGAGTCTTCCGAGCAGTACTTC.

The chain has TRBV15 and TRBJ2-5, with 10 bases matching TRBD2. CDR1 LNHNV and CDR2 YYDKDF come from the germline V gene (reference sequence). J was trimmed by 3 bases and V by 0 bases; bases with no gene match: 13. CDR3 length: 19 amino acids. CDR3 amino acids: CATSRDLFRAGGMKETQYF. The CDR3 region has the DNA TGTGCCACCAGCAGAGATCTCTTCCGAGCGGGGGGGATGAAAGAGACCCAGTACTTC.

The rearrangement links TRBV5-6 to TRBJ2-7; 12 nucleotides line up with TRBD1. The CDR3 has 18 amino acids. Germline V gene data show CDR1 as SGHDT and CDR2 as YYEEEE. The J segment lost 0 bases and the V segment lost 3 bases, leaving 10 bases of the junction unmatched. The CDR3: CASSSPGQGALPSYEQYF. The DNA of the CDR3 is TGTGCCAGCAGCTCTCCGGGACAGGGGGCCCTCCCCTCCTACGAGCAGTACTTC.

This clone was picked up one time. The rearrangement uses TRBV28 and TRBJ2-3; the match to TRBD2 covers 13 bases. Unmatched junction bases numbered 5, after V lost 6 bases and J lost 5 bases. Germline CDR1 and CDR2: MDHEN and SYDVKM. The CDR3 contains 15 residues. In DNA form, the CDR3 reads TGTGCCAGCAGGGGACTAGCGGGGTTTGGAGATACGCAGTATTTT. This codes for CASRGLAGFGDTQYF.

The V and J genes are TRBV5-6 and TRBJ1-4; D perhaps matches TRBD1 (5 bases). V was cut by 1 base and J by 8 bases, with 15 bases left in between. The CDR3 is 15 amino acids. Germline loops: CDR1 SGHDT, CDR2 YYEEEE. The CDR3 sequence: CASSLKSWGEEKLFF. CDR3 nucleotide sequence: TGTGCCAGCAGCTTGAAATCGTGGGGGGAGGAAAAACTGTTTTTT. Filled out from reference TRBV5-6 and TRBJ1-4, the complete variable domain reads DAGVTQSPTHLIKTRGQQVTLRCSPKSGHDTVSWYQQALGQGPQFIFQYYEEEERQRGNFPDRFSGHQFPNYSSELNVNALLLGDSALYLCASSLKSWGEEKLFFGSGTQLSVL.

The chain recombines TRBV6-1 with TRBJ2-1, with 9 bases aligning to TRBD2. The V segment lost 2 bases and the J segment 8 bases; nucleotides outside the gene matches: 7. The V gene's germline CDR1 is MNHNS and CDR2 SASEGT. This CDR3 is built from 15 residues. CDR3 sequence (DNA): TGTGCCAGCAGTGAATCCGGCGGGGGGGCCGATGAGCAGTTCTTC. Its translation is CASSESGGGADEQFF.

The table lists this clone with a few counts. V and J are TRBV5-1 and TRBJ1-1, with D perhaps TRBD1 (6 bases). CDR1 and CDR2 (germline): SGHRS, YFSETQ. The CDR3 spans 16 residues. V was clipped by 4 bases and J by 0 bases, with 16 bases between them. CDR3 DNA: TGCGCCAGCAGCCTCATACCAGGGGCTATGAACACTGAAGCTTTCTTT. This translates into CASSLIPGAMNTEAFF.

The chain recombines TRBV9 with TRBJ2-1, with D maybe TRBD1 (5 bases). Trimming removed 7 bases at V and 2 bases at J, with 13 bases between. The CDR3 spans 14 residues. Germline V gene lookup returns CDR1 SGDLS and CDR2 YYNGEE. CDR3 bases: TGTGCCAGCGGTGGGGCTGCCGCCTACAATGAGCAGTTCTTC. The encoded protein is CASGGAAAYNEQFF.

This chain's CDR3 is CASSAGTKVNTEAFF. Here the CDR3 DNA reads TGCGCCAGCAGCGCAGGGACAAAAGTAAACACTGAAGCTTTCTTT. This chain joins TRBV5-1 and TRBJ1-1, with D perhaps matching TRBD1 (6 bases). From germline, CDR1 is SGHRS and CDR2 YFSETQ. The CDR3 runs to 15 residues. The V end was cut by 4 bases, the J end by 2 bases, with 15 bases between.

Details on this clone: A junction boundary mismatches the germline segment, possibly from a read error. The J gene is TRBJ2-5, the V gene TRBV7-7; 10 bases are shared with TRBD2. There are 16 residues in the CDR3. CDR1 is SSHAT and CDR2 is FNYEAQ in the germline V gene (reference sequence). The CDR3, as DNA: TGTGCTAGCAGCTCGCTAGCGGGGGCGAAACAAGAGACCCAGTACTTC. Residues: CASSSLAGAKQETQYF.

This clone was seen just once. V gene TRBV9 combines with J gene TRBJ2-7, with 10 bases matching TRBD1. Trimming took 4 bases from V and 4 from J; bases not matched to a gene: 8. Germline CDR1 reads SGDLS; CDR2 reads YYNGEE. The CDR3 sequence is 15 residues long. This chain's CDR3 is CASSPDRGPTYEQYF. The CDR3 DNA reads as TGTGCCAGCAGCCCAGACAGGGGGCCTACGTACGAGCAGTACTTC. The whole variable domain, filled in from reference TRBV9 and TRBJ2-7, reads DSGVTQTPKHLITATGQRVTLRCSPRSGDLSVYWYQQSLDQGLQFLIQYYNGEERAKGNILERFSAQQFPDLHSELNLSSLELGDSALYFCASSPDRGPTYEQYFGPGTRLTVT.

The CDR3 protein is CASSPSLRTSNTGELFF. The CDR3 region has the DNA TGTGCCAGCAGCCCCTCCCTCAGGACTTCGAACACCGGGGAGCTGTTTTTT. The chain links TRBV7-8 to TRBJ2-2; D is perhaps TRBD2 (5 bases). The V and J ends lost 5 bases and 0 bases respectively, with 16 bases between them. In germline, CDR1 is SGHVS, CDR2 FQNEAQ. CDR3 size: 17 residues.

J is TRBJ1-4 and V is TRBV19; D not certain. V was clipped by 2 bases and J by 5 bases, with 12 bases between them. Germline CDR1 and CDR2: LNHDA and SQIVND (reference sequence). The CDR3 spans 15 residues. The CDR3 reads CASSIMRAHNEKLFF. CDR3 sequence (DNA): TGTGCCAGTAGTATAATGAGGGCGCACAATGAAAAACTGTTTTTT.

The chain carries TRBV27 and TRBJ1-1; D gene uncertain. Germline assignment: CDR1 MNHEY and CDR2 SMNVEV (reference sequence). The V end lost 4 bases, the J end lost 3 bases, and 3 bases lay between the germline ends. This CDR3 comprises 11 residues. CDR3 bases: TGTGCCAGCAGTTCCTACACTGAAGCTTTCTTT. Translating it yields CASSSYTEAFF.

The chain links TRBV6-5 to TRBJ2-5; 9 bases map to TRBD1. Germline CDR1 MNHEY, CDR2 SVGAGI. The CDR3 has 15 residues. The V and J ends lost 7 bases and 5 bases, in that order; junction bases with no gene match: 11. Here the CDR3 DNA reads TGTGCCAGCACAAAAGAACAGGGGGCATATGAGACCCAGTACTTC. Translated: CASTKEQGAYETQYF.